The entry below describes one T cell receptor beta chain. What it binds is unknown. MiXCR, run by TCRdb on the reads, gives a single entry per CDR3 protein. The sample contains hundreds of thousands of distinct CDR3 sequences, more than 30% of which appear only once. This sample is drawn from a study of T cell repertoires in cytomegalovirus infection. V lost 5 bases, J lost 6 bases, and 10 bases stayed unmatched. There are 18 residues in the CDR3. Germline V CDR1 and CDR2: LNHDA, SQIVND (reference sequence). The receptor was isolated from a human donor in good health (CMV status not recorded). Some clones in this sample may be carry-over from other donors' samples. The source material was cultured PBMCs, sampled from culture after CMV antigen stimulation. The rearrangement joins TRBV19 to TRBJ2-1; 16 bases fit TRBD2. The CDR3 here is CASSAGTSGREWSNEQFF. In DNA form, the CDR3 reads TGTGCCAGTAGTGCAGGGACTAGCGGGAGGGAATGGAGCAATGAGCAGTTCTTC. Full variable domain (rest looked up from reference TRBV19 and TRBJ2-1): DGGITQSPKYLFRKEGQNVTLSCEQNLNHDAMYWYRQDPGQGLRLIYYSQIVNDFQKGDIAEGYSVSREKKESFPLTVTSAQKNPTAFYLCASSAGTSGREWSNEQFFGPGTRLTVL.